What follows are 3 T cell receptor beta chains derived from one specimen sequenced in a study of blood T cell repertoires in COVID-19. Generated by immunoSEQ multiplex PCR, the TCRdb table keeps only in-frame clones and is missing some. The sample contains around 200,000 clones, 80% to 85% of which appear only once. Sequencing was performed on peripheral blood. Source of these receptors: a man aged 45-65 years with active or convalescent COVID-19.

The CDR3 spells CATSLGGNSPLHF. Written as DNA, the CDR3 is TGTGCCACAAGCCTGGGGGGAAATTCACCCCTCCACTTT. The chain carries TRBV12-3 or TRBV12-4 and TRBJ1-6; possible D gene TRBD1, 5 bases. The CDR3 spans 13 residues. V was pared by 10 bases and J by 7 bases, with 14 bases between.

The chain couples TRBV24-1 to TRBJ2-5; 15 nucleotides align to TRBD2. The J segment lost 1 base and the V segment lost 9 bases, leaving 11 bases of the junction unmatched. Germline V CDR1 and CDR2: KGHDR, SFDVKD. The CDR3 contains 18 residues. The DNA of the CDR3 is TGTGCCACCGCCGGACTAGCGGGGGGGGAAAGTCCCCAAGAGACCCAGTACTTC. This gives the protein CATAGLAGGESPQETQYF.

This sequence joins TRBV28 and TRBJ1-2; 8 nucleotides line up with TRBD1. In germline, CDR1 is MDHEN, CDR2 SYDVKM. J gave up 8 bases and V 6 bases, and 8 bases lay outside the gene matches. The CDR3 length is 13 residues. The CDR3 here is CASSFSTGDGYTF. The CDR3 DNA is TGTGCCAGCAGCTTTTCGACAGGGGACGGCTACACCTTC.